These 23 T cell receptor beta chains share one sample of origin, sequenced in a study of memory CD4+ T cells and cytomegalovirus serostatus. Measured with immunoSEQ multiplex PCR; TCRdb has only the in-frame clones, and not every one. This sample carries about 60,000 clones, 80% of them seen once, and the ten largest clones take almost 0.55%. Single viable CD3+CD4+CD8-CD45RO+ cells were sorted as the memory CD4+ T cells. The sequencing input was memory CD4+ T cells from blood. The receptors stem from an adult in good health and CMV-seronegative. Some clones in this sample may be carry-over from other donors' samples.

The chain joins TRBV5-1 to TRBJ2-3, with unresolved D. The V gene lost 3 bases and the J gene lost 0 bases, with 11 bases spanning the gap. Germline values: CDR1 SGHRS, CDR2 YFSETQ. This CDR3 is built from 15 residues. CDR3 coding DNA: TGCGCCAGCAGCTCAATTTCTACTAGCACAGATACGCAGTATTTT. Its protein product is CASSSISTSTDTQYF.

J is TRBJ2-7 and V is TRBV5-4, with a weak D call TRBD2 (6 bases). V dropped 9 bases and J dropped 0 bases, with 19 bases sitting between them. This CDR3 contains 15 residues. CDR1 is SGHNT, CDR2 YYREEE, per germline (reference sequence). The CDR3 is CATGLGGGSSYEQYF. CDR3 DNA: TGTGCCACCGGCCTCGGCGGAGGGAGCTCCTACGAGCAGTACTTC.

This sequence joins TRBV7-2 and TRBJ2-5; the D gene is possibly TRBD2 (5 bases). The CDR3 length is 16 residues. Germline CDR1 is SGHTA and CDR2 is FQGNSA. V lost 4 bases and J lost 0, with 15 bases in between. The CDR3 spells CASSSGGTVYQETQYF. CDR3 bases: TGTGCCAGCAGCTCAGGAGGTACGGTCTACCAAGAGACCCAGTACTTC.

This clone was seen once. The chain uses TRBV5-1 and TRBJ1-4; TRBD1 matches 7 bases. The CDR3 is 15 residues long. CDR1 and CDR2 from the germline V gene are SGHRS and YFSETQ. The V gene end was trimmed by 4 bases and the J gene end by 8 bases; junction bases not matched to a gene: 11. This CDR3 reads CASSRSRGTGEKLFF. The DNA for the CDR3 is TGCGCCAGCAGCCGTTCCAGGGGGACGGGAGAAAAACTGTTTTTT.

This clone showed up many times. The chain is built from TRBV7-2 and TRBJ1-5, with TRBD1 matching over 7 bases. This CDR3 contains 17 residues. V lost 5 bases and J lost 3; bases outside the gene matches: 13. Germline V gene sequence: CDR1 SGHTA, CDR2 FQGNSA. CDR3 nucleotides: TGTGCCAGCAGCCCCGGGACGGACAGGACCTACAATCAGCCCCAGCATTTT. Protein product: CASSPGTDRTYNQPQHF.

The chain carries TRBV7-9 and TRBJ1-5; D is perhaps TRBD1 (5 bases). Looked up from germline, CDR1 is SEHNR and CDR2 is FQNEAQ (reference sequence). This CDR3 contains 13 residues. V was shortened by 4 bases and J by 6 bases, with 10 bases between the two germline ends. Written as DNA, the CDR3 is TGTGCCAGCAGCTCTCAGGGAGGTCAGCCCCAGCATTTT. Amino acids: CASSSQGGQPQHF. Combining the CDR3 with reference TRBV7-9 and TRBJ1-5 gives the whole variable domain DTGVSQNPRHKITKRGQNVTFRCDPISEHNRLYWYRQTLGQGPEFLTYFQNEAQLEKSRLLSDRFSAERPKGSFSTLEIQRTEQGDSAMYLCASSSQGGQPQHFGDGTRLSIL.

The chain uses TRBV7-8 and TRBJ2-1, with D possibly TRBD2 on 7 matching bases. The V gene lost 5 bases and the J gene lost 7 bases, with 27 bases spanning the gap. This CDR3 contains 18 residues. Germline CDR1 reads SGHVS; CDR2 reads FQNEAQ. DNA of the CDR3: TGTGCCAGCAGCGCCCAACCTAATCTAGGGGGGGTGAGTAATGAGCAGTTCTTC. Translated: CASSAQPNLGGVSNEQFF.

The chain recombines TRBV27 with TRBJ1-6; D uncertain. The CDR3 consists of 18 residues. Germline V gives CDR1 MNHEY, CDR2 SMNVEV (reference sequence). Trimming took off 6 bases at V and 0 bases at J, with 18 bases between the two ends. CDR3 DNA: TGTGCCAGCAGCACCTTTAGACGTACCAGCTCCTATAATTCACCCCTCCACTTT. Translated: CASSTFRRTSSYNSPLHF.

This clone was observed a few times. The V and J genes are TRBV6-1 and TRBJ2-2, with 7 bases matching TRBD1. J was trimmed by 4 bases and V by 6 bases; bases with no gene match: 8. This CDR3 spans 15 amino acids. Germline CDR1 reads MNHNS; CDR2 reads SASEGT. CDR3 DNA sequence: TGTGCCAGCAGCGACCGACAGGGCTCCACCGGGGAGCTGTTTTTT. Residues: CASSDRQGSTGELFF.

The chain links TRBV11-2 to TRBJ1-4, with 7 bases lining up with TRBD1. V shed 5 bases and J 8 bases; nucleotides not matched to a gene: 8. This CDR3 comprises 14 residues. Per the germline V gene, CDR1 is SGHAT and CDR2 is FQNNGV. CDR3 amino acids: CASSPDRVGEKLFF. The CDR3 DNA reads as TGTGCCAGCAGCCCAGACAGGGTAGGGGAAAAACTGTTTTTT.

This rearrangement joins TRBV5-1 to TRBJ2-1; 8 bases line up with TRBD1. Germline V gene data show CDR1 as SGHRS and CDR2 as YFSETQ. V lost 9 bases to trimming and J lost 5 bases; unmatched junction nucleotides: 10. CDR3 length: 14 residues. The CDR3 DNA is TGCGCCACCCGACAGGGGCTACCAAACAATGAGCAGTTCTTC. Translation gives CATRQGLPNNEQFF.

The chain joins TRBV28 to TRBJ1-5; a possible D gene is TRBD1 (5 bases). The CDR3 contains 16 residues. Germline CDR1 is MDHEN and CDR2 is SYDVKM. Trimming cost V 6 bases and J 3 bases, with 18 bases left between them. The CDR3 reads CASRGSGGWHNQPQHF. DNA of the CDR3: TGTGCCAGCAGGGGGTCTGGGGGGTGGCACAATCAGCCCCAGCATTTT.

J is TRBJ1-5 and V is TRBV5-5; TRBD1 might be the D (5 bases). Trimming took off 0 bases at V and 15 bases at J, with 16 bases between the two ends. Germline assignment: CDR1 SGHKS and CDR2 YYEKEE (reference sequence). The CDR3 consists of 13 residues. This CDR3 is CASSLEWGSSMHF. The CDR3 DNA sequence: TGTGCCAGCAGCTTGGAGTGGGGCAGTTCCATGCATTTT.

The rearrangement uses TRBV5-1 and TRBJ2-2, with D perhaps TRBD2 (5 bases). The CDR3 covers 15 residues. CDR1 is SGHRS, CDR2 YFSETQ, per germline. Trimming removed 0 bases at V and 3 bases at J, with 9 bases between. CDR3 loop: CASSLGVGDTGELFF. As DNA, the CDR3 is TGCGCCAGCAGCTTGGGGGTCGGGGACACCGGGGAGCTGTTTTTT.

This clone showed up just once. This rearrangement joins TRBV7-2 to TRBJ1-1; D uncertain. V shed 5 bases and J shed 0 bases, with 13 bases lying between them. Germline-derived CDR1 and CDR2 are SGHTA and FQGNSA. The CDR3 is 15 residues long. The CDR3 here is CASSPAGQMNTEAFF. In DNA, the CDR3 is TGTGCCAGCAGCCCCGCTGGGCAGATGAACACTGAAGCTTTCTTT.

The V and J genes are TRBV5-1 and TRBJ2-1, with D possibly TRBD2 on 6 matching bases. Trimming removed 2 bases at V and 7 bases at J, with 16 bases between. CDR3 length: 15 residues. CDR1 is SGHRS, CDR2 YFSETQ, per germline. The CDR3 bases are TGCGCCAGCAGCTTTAGCTTAGGTGGGGGGAATGAGCAGTTCTTC. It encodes CASSFSLGGGNEQFF.

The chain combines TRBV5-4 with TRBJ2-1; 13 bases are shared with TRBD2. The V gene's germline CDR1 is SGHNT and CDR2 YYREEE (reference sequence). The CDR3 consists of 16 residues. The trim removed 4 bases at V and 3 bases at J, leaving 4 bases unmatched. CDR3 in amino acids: CASSDGLAGDYNEQFF. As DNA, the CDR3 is TGTGCCAGCAGCGATGGACTAGCGGGGGACTACAATGAGCAGTTCTTC.

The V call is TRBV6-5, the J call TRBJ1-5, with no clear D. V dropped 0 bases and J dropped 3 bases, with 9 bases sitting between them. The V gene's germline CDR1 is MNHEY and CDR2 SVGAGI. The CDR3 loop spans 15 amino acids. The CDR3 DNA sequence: TGTGCCAGCAGTTACTCGGCGACCCTCAATCAGCCCCAGCATTTT. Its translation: CASSYSATLNQPQHF.

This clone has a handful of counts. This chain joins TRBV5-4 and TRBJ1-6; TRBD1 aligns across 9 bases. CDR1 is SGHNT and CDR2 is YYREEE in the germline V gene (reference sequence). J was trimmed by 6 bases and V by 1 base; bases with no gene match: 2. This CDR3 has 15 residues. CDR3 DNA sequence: TGTGCCAGCAGCTTGTCGGACAGGGGTAATTCACCCCTCCACTTT. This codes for CASSLSDRGNSPLHF.

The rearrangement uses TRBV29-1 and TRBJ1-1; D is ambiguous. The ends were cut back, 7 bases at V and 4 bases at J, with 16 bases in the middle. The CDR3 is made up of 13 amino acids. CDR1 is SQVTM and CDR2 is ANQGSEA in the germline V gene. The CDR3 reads CSAGSGGVTEAFF. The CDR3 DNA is TGCAGCGCTGGGAGTGGTGGTGTCACTGAAGCTTTCTTT.

The CDR3 bases are TGTGCCAGCAGCTTAGCCCAGACTAACTATGGCTACACCTTC. It is translated as CASSLAQTNYGYTF. The chain links TRBV7-2 to TRBJ1-2; D is unresolved. Germline values: CDR1 SGHTA, CDR2 FQGNSA. The CDR3 spans 14 residues. V lost 0 bases, J lost 0 bases, and 5 bases lay in between.

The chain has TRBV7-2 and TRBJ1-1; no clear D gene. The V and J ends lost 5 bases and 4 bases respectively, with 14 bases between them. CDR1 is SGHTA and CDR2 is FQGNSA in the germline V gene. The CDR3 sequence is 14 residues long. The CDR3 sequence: CASSPEGWSTEAFF. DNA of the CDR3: TGTGCCAGCAGCCCCGAAGGATGGTCCACTGAAGCTTTCTTT.

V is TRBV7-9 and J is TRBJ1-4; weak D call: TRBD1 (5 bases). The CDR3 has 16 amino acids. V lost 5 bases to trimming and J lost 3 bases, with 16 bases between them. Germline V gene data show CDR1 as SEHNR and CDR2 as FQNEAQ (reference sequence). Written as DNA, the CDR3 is TGTGCCAGCAGCGTGCTCCAGGGAATATCTAATGAAAAACTGTTTTTT. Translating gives CASSVLQGISNEKLFF.